These T cell receptor beta chains were read from a single sample in a study of graft-versus-host responses after intestinal transplantation. The protocol was immunoSEQ multiplex PCR, while the TCRdb copy is restricted to in-frame clones and leaves out a portion. This table has more than 80,000 clones, 88% appearing once. These receptors have no identified antigens. Sequenced material: unstimulated CD4+ T cells sorted from spleen or lymph node cells, taken before transplant. These receptors were obtained from a human donor who was the organ donor for an intestinal transplant. Both conserved end residues are part of each CDR3.

TRBV7-8	TRBJ2-3	CASSLRIRGEDTTDTQYF
TRBV7-6	TRBJ1-2	CASSPSGGSYTF
TRBV11-2	TRBJ1-1	CASSPLRSNEAFF
TRBV5-4	TRBJ2-1	CASSWTSGPYEQFF
TRBV7-3	TRBJ2-3	CASSLSSYRSTDTQYF
TRBV5-1	TRBJ2-6	CASSLAGVRSGANVLTF
TRBV7-2	TRBJ2-5	CASSSPGLAGVSETQYF
TRBV4-2	TRBJ2-1	CASSPSPGLAGDYEQFF
TRBV10-3	TRBJ1-1	CAISDSGTPNTEALF
TRBV5-1	TRBJ1-1	CASSRRTGGARNTEAFF
TRBV6-1	TRBJ2-1	CASSRGLNEQFF
TRBV29-1	TRBJ2-3	CSGQTGADTQYF
TRBV15	TRBJ2-1	CATSRAGGIDWRDEQFF
TRBV18	TRBJ1-4	CASSLRETNEKLFF
TRBV2	TRBJ1-5	CASSPSVQPQHF
TRBV11-3	TRBJ2-1	CASSLGLADNEQFF
TRBV7-2	TRBJ1-2	CASSFLEYGYTF
TRBV6-5	TRBJ2-7	CASSLGGTGGHEQYF
TRBV10-2	TRBJ1-2	CASSWGQGSRGYTF
TRBV2	TRBJ2-7	CASRGLAGLEQYF
TRBV25-1	TRBJ1-4	CASSDTTGGKTNEKLFF
TRBV30	TRBJ1-2	CAWSPLGGGYGYTF